A single sample gave rise to the 9 T cell receptor beta chains below, sequenced in a study of blood T cells in healthy people across ages. Primed by a sample-barcoded 5' primer and a J-beta primer mix, a second PCR proceeded for roughly 7 to 12 cycles. TCRdb processed the 5' RACE reads anew with MiXCR; each CDR3 protein has one entry. The profile covers roughly 1,500,000 distinct CDR3 sequences, with roughly 45% appearing a single time and 7.9% taken by the ten largest. The sequenced material came from blood. These receptors all come from a young woman in good health.

The chain is built from TRBV10-3 and TRBJ2-7; TRBD2 matches 9 bases. With V trimmed by 5 bases and J by 1 base, 6 bases remained unmatched. The CDR3 is 15 amino acids. Germline-derived CDR1 and CDR2 are ENHRY and SYGVKD. The CDR3 DNA reads as TGTGCCATCAGTCCTGCGACTAGCGGTTCCTACGAGCAGTACTTC. Its translation: CAISPATSGSYEQYF.

The chain joins TRBV3-1 to TRBJ2-3, with no clear D. Germline values: CDR1 LGHDT, CDR2 YNNKEL (reference sequence). The CDR3 extends over 13 amino acids. V lost 1 base to trimming and J lost 11 bases, with 13 bases between them. The CDR3 here is CASSQGARVGQYF. In DNA, the CDR3 is TGTGCCAGCAGCCAAGGGGCTCGGGTGGGGCAGTATTTT.

The J gene is TRBJ1-1, the V gene TRBV7-8; a weak D match, TRBD1 (5 bases). The germline V and J ends were trimmed by 8 bases and 3 bases, with 16 bases remaining between them. The CDR3 length is 14 residues. Looked up from germline, CDR1 is SGHVS and CDR2 is FQNEAQ. In DNA, the CDR3 is TGTGCCAGCGGCGCCCGGGGCCGGGACACTGAAGCTTTCTTT. It yields the protein CASGARGRDTEAFF.

V gene TRBV12-3 or TRBV12-4 combines with J gene TRBJ1-5, with TRBD1 matching 8 bases. V was pared by 6 bases and J by 5 bases, with 6 bases of the junction left unmatched. This CDR3 is 14 amino acids long. The CDR3: CASSHTGGDQPQHF. The CDR3 region has the DNA TGTGCCAGCAGCCATACAGGGGGGGATCAGCCCCAGCATTTT.

This clonotype was picked up a small number of times. This chain links TRBV5-6 with TRBJ2-5; no firm D call. Germline CDR1 is SGHDT and CDR2 is YYEEEE. Trimming cost V 2 bases and J 0 bases, with 11 bases left between them. The CDR3 is 15 residues long. CDR3 in amino acids: CASSLRAANQETQYF. The CDR3 DNA reads TGTGCCAGCAGCTTACGGGCGGCTAACCAAGAGACCCAGTACTTC.

This clonotype was detected a few times. J is TRBJ2-1 and V is TRBV6-5, with 8 bases that match TRBD2. J was trimmed by 2 bases and V by 7 bases; bases with no gene match: 1. CDR1 is MNHEY, CDR2 SVGAGI, per germline. The CDR3 has 13 residues. The CDR3: CASNGGAYNEQFF. The CDR3 region has the DNA TGTGCCAGCAACGGGGGGGCCTACAATGAGCAGTTCTTC.

The V call is TRBV7-9, the J call TRBJ1-1; D remains unclear. V lost 7 bases, J lost 1 base, and 7 bases lay in between. CDR3 length: 12 amino acids. From germline, CDR1 is SEHNR and CDR2 FQNEAQ (reference sequence). CDR3 sequence reads: CASTGGNTEAFF. CDR3 nucleotides: TGTGCCAGCACAGGAGGGAACACTGAAGCTTTCTTT.

This clonotype showed up just a few times. This chain uses TRBV5-1 with TRBJ2-2, with D perhaps matching TRBD2 (6 bases). V lost 7 bases and J 7 bases, leaving 8 bases between the germline ends. This CDR3 spans 11 amino acids. Germline loops: CDR1 SGHRS, CDR2 YFSETQ. In DNA, the CDR3 is TGCGCCAGCCTGGGAGGCGGGGAGCTGTTTTTT. It yields the protein CASLGGGELFF.

Only a few counts were recorded for this clonotype. The genes are TRBV27 and TRBJ1-4; 10 nucleotides agree with TRBD1. This CDR3 contains 18 residues. Germline V gene data show CDR1 as MNHEY and CDR2 as SMNVEV (reference sequence). The J segment lost 0 bases and the V segment lost 3 bases, leaving 7 bases of the junction unmatched. The CDR3 nucleotides are TGTGCCAGCAGTTTGTATCGGGGGACAGGGGCAACTAATGAAAAACTGTTTTTT. Encoded protein: CASSLYRGTGATNEKLFF.